These 12 T cell receptor beta chains were all obtained from the same sample, sequenced in a study of T cells expressing NK-cell markers. Following a re-call of the 5' RACE reads, TCRdb has one entry per CDR3 protein and lacks DNA. The repertoire shows 500,000 to 700,000 distinct CDR3 sequences; the top ten hold 3% to 4.5%. The sequenced sample was blood T cells: a sorted CD56 or NKG2C T cell subset, CD4+ or CD8+ T cells, or bulk PBMC T cells (not recorded which). These receptors were collected from a man between 18 and 29 years old in good health.

The chain joins TRBV12-3 or TRBV12-4 to TRBJ2-4; TCRdb designates TRBD2, a call that cannot be tested without DNA. This CDR3 has 11 residues. CDR3 sequence: CASSLIGEQYF.

The chain is built from TRBV5-5 and TRBJ1-5; TCRdb names TRBD1, which stays unverified in the absence of DNA. Germline V gives CDR1 SGHKS, CDR2 YYEKEE (reference sequence). This CDR3 has 16 residues. The CDR3 loop reads CASSLDVWPRNQPQHF.

J is TRBJ2-5 and V is TRBV5-1; TCRdb outputs TRBD1, but without DNA this stays unchecked. Germline CDR1 and CDR2: SGHRS and YFSETQ. The CDR3 covers 14 residues. CDR3 in amino acids: CASSLADRGETQYF. Based on the CDR3 plus reference TRBV5-1 and TRBJ2-5, the full variable domain is KAGVTQTPRYLIKTRGQQVTLSCSPISGHRSVSWYQQTPGQGLQFLFEYFSETQRNKGNFPGRFSGRQFSNSRSEMNVSTLELGDSALYLCASSLADRGETQYFGPGTRLLVL.

The chain has TRBV20-1 and TRBJ2-3; the TRBD1 assignment by TCRdb is unverifiable without DNA. This CDR3 has 14 residues. From germline, CDR1 is DFQATT and CDR2 SNEGSKA (reference sequence). The CDR3 sequence is CSANHGGGTDTQYF.

The chain links TRBV7-6 to TRBJ2-1; no DNA is available, so the TRBD2 call from TCRdb remains unchecked. The CDR3 is 14 amino acids. Germline CDR1 SGHVS, CDR2 FNYEAQ. Here the CDR3 reads CASSLDRAGNEQFF.

The chain links TRBV13 to TRBJ2-4; the TCRdb call, TRBD1, lacks DNA for checking. Germline V gene lookup returns CDR1 PRHDT and CDR2 FYEKMQ (reference sequence). The CDR3 consists of 14 residues. The CDR3 loop is CASSFQGDKNIQYF.

The chain is built from TRBV20-1 and TRBJ2-1; TCRdb's D gene call, TRBD1, goes unchecked for lack of DNA. The germline CDR1 and CDR2 sequences are DFQATT and SNEGSKA (reference sequence). The CDR3 has 16 residues. The chain's CDR3 is CSAAGDRGPRYNEQFF.

This chain joins TRBV20-1 and TRBJ1-2. CDR3 size: 12 residues. CDR1 is DFQATT, CDR2 SNEGSKA, per germline (reference sequence). The CDR3 loop reads CSASGARYGYTF.

The chain uses TRBV5-6 and TRBJ1-2. The CDR3 sequence is 13 residues long. Germline values: CDR1 SGHDT, CDR2 YYEEEE. The CDR3 sequence: CASSLSERDGYTF.

The CDR3 loop is CASSLGLAHSSYNEQFF. The V gene is TRBV7-2, the J gene TRBJ2-1; TCRdb names TRBD2, which stays unverified in the absence of DNA. Germline CDR1 is SGHTA and CDR2 is FQGNSA. This CDR3 comprises 17 residues.

The CDR3 loop reads CASRGLAGLTETQYF. The chain employs TRBV6-2 or TRBV6-3 and TRBJ2-5; the D call of TRBD2 rests on TCRdb alone, since no DNA is present to check it. CDR3 length: 15 residues. Germline loops: CDR1 MNHEY, CDR2 SVGEGT.

This chain links TRBV10-3 with TRBJ1-5. Germline V gene sequence: CDR1 ENHRY, CDR2 SYGVKD. This CDR3 has 15 residues. The CDR3 loop reads CAGRVAFMSNQPQHF.